Below are 4 T cell receptor beta chains sequenced from a single sample in a study of OX40 agonist ivuxolimab in advanced cancers. Assay: immunoSEQ multiplex PCR; the TCRdb copy retains only in-frame clones and omits some. Of over 25,000 clones listed, about 86% are singletons. This specimen consisted of CD4+ or CD8+ T cells sorted from blood, obtained in a trial of the OX40 agonist ivuxolimab. These receptor sequences come from an adult with an advanced solid tumor such as melanoma, head and neck, liver or kidney cancer.

This clone was observed once. The chain has TRBV6-6 and TRBJ1-3; the D gene is possibly TRBD1 (6 bases). CDR1 and CDR2 from the germline V gene are MNHNY and SVGAGI (reference sequence). V lost 0 bases, J lost 2 bases, and 8 bases lay in between. CDR3 size: 15 residues. CDR3 bases: TGTGCCAGCAGTTACTCTCCAGGGGCTGGAAACACCATATATTTT. This encodes CASSYSPGAGNTIYF.

The rearrangement uses TRBV27 and TRBJ2-3; 10 bases fit TRBD2. This CDR3 comprises 16 residues. The germline CDR1 and CDR2 sequences are MNHEY and SMNVEV (reference sequence). V gave up 2 bases and J gave up 1 base; unmatched junction bases: 3. The CDR3 sequence: CASSLVLAGGTDTQYF. The DNA of the CDR3 is TGTGCCAGCAGTTTAGTTCTAGCGGGGGGCACAGATACGCAGTATTTT.

The chain carries TRBV27 and TRBJ1-1; TRBD1 is a possible D gene (5 bases). The ends were cut back, 6 bases at V and 4 bases at J, with 6 bases in the middle. Looked up from germline, CDR1 is MNHEY and CDR2 is SMNVEV (reference sequence). The CDR3 loop spans 11 amino acids. DNA for the CDR3: TGTGCCAGCAGGAGGGGCACTGAAGCTTTCTTT. Its protein product is CASRRGTEAFF.

V usage is TRBV18 and J usage is TRBJ2-2; D not certain. The CDR3 runs to 15 residues. Trimming removed 1 base from V and 2 bases from J, with 8 bases in between. Germline-derived CDR1 and CDR2 are KGHSH and LQKENI. The CDR3 region has the DNA TGTGCCAGCTCACCACGGTCTTTTAACACCGGGGAGCTGTTTTTT. Protein: CASSPRSFNTGELFF.